This T cell receptor beta chain was found in a study of blood T cell repertoires in COVID-19. As for the study in general: Acute and convalescent COVID-19 specimens originated in the United States, Italy and Spain. T cells, B-cell-depleted T cells, or PBMCs supplied cDNA or gDNA.

Participant age was about 18 to 89 years, and participants resided in approximately 25 US areas. Among Cohort 3 donors, those recovered had two negative PCRs, clearance, or symptom resolution. Between the trimmed V and J ends, which lost 1 base and 6 bases, there was a span of 19 bases. CDR3 length: 17 residues. CDR1 and CDR2 (germline): SGHTA, FQGNSA. Clones were sequenced by immunoSEQ multiplex PCR, and TCRdb holds only the in-frame ones, with some missing. The sample lists roughly 400,000 clones, 85% to 90% occurring once. The sequencing sample was made of PBMCs or T cells enriched from blood (not recorded which). This receptor was identified in a woman under 40 who had recovered from COVID-19. The chain joins TRBV7-2 to TRBJ1-5; D gene unclear. CDR3 region: CASSLDEWEGKRQPQHF. In DNA form, the CDR3 reads TGTGCCAGCAGCTTAGATGAGTGGGAGGGTAAGCGTCAGCCCCAGCATTTT.